This TCR beta chain was sequenced during a study of blood T cell repertoires in COVID-19. Across the whole study: The United States, Italy and Spain provided the acute and convalescent COVID-19 samples.

Germline V gene data show CDR1 as LGHDT and CDR2 as YNNKEL (reference sequence). The CDR3 loop spans 12 amino acids. V was pared by 4 bases and J by 7 bases, with 9 bases between. Only in-frame clones appear in the TCRdb table, and some are missing; sequencing was by immunoSEQ multiplex PCR. The profile shows 35,000 to 40,000 clones, over 80% of them singletons. The chain couples TRBV3-1 (or the pseudogene TRBV3-2) to TRBJ2-3; D call uncertain. The sample consisted of peripheral blood. This receptor was identified in a human donor in a cohort sampled during active COVID-19. In DNA form, the CDR3 reads TGTGCCAGCAGCCCATCACAGCATACGCAGTATTTT. It is translated as CASSPSQHTQYF.